This T cell receptor (beta chain) is drawn from a study of blood T cell repertoires in COVID-19. Trimming took 5 bases from V and 2 from J; bases not matched to a gene: 7. CDR1 is LNHDA and CDR2 is SQIVND in the germline V gene (reference sequence). The CDR3 is made up of 15 amino acids. Generated by immunoSEQ multiplex PCR, the TCRdb table keeps only in-frame clones and is missing some. This table has 200,000 to 250,000 clones, around 80% appearing once. The specimen was peripheral blood. This TCR was recovered from a man in his fifties with active or convalescent COVID-19. V usage is TRBV19 and J usage is TRBJ1-1; 8 bases fit TRBD1. CDR3: CASSSSGTGNTEAFF. CDR3 nucleotides: TGTGCCAGTAGTTCGTCCGGGACAGGTAACACTGAAGCTTTCTTT.